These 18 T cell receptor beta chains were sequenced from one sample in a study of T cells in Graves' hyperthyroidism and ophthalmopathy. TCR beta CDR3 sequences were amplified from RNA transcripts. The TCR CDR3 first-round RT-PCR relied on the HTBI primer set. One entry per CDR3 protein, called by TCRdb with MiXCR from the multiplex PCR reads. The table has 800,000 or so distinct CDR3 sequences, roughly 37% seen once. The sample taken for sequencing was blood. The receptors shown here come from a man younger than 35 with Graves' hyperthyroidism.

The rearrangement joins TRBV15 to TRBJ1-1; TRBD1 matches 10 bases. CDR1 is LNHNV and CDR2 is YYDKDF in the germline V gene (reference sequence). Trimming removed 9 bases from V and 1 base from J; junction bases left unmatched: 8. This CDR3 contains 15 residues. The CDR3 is CATGDRGHQNTEAFF. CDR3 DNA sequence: TGTGCCACAGGGGACAGGGGACACCAGAACACTGAAGCTTTCTTT.

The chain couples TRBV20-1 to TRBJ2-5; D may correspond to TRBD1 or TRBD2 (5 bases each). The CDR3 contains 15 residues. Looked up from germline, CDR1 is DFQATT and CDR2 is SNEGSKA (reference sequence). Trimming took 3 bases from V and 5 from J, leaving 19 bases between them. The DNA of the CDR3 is TGCAGTGCTAGGACCACCGGGACCTCCCGGGAGACCCAGTACTTC. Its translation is CSARTTGTSRETQYF.

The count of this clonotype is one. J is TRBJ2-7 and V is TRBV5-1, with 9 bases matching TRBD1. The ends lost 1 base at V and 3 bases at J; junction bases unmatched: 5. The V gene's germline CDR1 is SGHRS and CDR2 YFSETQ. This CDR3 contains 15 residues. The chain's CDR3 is CASSLITGGYYEQYF. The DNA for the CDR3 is TGCGCCAGCAGCTTGATTACAGGGGGCTACTACGAGCAGTACTTC. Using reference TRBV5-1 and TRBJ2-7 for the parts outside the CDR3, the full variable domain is KAGVTQTPRYLIKTRGQQVTLSCSPISGHRSVSWYQQTPGQGLQFLFEYFSETQRNKGNFPGRFSGRQFSNSRSEMNVSTLELGDSALYLCASSLITGGYYEQYFGPGTRLTVT.

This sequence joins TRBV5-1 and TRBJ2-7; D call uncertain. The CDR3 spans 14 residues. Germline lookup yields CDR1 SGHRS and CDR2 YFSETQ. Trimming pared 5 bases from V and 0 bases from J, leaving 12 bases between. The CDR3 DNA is TGCGCCAGCAGTTTGTACGGACCCTCCTACGAGCAGTACTTC. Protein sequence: CASSLYGPSYEQYF.

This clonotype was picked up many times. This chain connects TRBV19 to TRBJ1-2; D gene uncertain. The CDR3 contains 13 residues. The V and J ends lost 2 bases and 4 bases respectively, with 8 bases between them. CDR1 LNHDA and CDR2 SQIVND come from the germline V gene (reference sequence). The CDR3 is CASSIPSTYGYTF. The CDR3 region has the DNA TGTGCCAGTAGTATACCTTCAACCTATGGCTACACCTTC.

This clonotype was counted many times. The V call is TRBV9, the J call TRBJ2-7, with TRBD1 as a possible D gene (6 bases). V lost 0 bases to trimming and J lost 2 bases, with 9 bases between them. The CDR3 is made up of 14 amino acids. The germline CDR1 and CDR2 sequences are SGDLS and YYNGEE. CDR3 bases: TGTGCCAGCAGCGTAGACGCAGGGGCCTACGAGCAGTACTTC. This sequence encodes CASSVDAGAYEQYF.

The CDR3 DNA is TGTGCCAGCAGACCTAGCGGGGGGTCGGAGACCCAGTACTTC. Protein product: CASRPSGGSETQYF. This chain uses TRBV7-8 with TRBJ2-5; 11 bases agree with TRBD2. V gave up 6 bases and J gave up 5 bases; unmatched junction bases: 5. The CDR3 has 14 amino acids. CDR1 SGHVS and CDR2 FQNEAQ come from the germline V gene.

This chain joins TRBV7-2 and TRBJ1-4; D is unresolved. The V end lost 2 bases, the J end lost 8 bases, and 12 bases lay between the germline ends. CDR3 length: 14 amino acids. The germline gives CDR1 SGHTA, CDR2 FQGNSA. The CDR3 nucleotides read TGTGCCAGCAGCTTATTCTCCGTGGAGGAAAAACTGTTTTTT. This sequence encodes CASSLFSVEEKLFF.

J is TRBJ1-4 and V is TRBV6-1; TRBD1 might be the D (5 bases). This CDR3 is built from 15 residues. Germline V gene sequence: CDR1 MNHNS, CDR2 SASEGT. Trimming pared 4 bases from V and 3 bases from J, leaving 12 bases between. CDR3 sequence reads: CASSAWDEPNEKLFF. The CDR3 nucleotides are TGTGCCAGCAGTGCTTGGGACGAGCCTAATGAAAAACTGTTTTTT.

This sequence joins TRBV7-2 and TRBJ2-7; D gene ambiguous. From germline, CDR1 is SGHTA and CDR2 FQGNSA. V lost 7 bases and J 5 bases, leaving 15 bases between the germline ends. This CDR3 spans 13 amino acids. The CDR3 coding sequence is TGTGCCAGCAACCGACTTGGTCCCAACGAGCAGTACTTC. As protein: CASNRLGPNEQYF.

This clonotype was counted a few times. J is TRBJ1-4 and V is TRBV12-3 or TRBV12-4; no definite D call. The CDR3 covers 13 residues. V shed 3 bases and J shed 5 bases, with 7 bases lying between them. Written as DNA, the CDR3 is TGTGCCAGCAGTTTTCTCCTCAATGAAAAACTGTTTTTT. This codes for CASSFLLNEKLFF.

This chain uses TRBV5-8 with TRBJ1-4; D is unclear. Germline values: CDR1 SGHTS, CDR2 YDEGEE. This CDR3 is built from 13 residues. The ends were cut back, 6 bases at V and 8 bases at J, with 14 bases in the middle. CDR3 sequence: CASNHQVEEKLFF. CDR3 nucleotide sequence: TGTGCCAGCAACCACCAGGTCGAAGAAAAACTGTTTTTT.

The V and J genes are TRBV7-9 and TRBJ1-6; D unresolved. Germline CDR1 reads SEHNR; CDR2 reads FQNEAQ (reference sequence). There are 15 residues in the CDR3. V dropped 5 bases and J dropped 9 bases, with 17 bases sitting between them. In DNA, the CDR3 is TGTGCCAGCAGCCTACCAAGGGATGATTCTTCACCCCTCCACTTT. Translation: CASSLPRDDSSPLHF.

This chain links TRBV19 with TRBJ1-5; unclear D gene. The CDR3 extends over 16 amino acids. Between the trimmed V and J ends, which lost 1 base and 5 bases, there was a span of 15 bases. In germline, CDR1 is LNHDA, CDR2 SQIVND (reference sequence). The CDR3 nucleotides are TGTGCCAGTAGTATAGCAGGCCGGGTCGGGGATCAGCCCCAGCATTTT. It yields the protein CASSIAGRVGDQPQHF.

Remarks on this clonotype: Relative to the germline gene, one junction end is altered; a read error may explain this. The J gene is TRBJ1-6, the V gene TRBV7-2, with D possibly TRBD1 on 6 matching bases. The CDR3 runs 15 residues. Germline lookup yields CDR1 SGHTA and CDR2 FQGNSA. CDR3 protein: CASSRGRGEDSPLHF. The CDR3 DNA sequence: TGCGCCAGCAGCCGCGGCAGGGGAGAGGATTCACCCCTCCACTTT.

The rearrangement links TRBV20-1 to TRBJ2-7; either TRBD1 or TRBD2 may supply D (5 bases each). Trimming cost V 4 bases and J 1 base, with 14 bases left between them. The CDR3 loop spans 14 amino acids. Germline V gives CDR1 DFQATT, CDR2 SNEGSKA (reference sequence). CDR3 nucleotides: TGCAGTGCTATGCCGGGACCTCAATCCTACGAGCAGTACTTC. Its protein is CSAMPGPQSYEQYF.

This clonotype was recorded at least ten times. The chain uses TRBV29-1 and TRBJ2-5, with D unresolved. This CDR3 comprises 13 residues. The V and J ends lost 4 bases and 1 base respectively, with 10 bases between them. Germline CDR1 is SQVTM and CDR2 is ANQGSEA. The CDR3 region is CSVVTLTQETQYF. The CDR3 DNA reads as TGCAGCGTTGTAACCCTTACCCAAGAGACCCAGTACTTC.

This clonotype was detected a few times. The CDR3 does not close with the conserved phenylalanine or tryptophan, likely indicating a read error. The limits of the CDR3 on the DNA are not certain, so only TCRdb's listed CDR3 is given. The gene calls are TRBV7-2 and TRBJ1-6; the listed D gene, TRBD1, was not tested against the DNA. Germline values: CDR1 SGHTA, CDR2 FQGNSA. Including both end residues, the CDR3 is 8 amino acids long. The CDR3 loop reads CASSLGGG.